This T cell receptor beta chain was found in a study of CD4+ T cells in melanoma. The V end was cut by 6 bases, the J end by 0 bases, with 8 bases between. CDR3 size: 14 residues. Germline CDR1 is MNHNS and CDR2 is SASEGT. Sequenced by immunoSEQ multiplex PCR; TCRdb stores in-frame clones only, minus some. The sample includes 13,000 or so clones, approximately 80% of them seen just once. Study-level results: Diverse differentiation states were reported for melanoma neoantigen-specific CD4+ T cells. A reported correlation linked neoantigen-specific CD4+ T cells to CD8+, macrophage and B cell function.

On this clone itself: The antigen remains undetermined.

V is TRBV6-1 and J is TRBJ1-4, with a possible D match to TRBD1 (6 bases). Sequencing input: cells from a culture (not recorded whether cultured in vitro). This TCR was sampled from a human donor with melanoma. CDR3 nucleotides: TGTGCCAGCAGACAGGGTCCAACTAATGAAAAACTGTTTTTT. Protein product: CASRQGPTNEKLFF.